These 8 T cell receptor beta chains came from one sample sequenced in a study of T cells in Graves' hyperthyroidism and ophthalmopathy. Researchers took RNA transcripts and amplified the TCR beta CDR3 regions from them. In the first-round RT-PCR of the TCR CDR3, the HTBI primer set was used. Using its own MiXCR run on the multiplex PCR reads, TCRdb lists one record per CDR3 protein. The repertoire holds around 190,000 distinct CDR3 sequences, with around 16% as singletons. The sequencing sample was made of blood. The receptor source for this set is a woman between 50 and 59 years old with Graves' hyperthyroidism.

This clonotype has at least ten counts. The chain uses TRBV3-1 and TRBJ2-2; 10 nucleotides align to TRBD2. Unmatched junction bases numbered 7, after V lost 7 bases and J lost 2 bases. The germline V gene has CDR1 LGHDT and CDR2 YNNKEL (reference sequence). This CDR3 contains 16 residues. The DNA for the CDR3 is TGTGCCAGCACCCCAGCGGGAGGGCCTAACACCGGGGAGCTGTTTTTT. It translates to CASTPAGGPNTGELFF. The full variable domain, rest sourced from reference TRBV3-1 and TRBJ2-2, is DTAVSQTPKYLVTQMGNDKSIKCEQNLGHDTMYWYKQDSKKFLKIMFSYNNKELIINETVPNRFSPKSPDKAHLNLHINSLELGDSAVYFCASTPAGGPNTGELFFGEGSRLTVL.

This clonotype was counted only a few times. V and J are TRBV6-1 and TRBJ1-4; the D gene is possibly TRBD1 (5 bases). Germline CDR1 MNHNS, CDR2 SASEGT. V was shortened by 6 bases and J by 5 bases, with 13 bases between the two germline ends. The CDR3 is 14 residues long. The CDR3 DNA reads as TGTGCCAGCAGCTCCGGGACGGAGAATGAAAAACTGTTTTTT. It translates to CASSSGTENEKLFF.

The chain has TRBV9 and TRBJ2-5; D might be TRBD2 (6 bases). Per germline, CDR1 SGDLS and CDR2 YYNGEE. Trimming removed 0 bases from V and 2 bases from J, with 14 bases in between. The CDR3 runs 16 residues. CDR3: CASSVGSSAGQETQYF. In DNA form, the CDR3 reads TGTGCCAGCAGCGTAGGATCCTCGGCGGGGCAAGAGACCCAGTACTTC. Supplemented by reference TRBV9 and TRBJ2-5, the full variable domain reads DSGVTQTPKHLITATGQRVTLRCSPRSGDLSVYWYQQSLDQGLQFLIQYYNGEERAKGNILERFSAQQFPDLHSELNLSSLELGDSALYFCASSVGSSAGQETQYFGPGTRLLVL.

This clonotype has at least ten counts. V gene TRBV28 combines with J gene TRBJ2-1; D tentatively fits TRBD1 or TRBD2 (5 bases each). The CDR3 sequence is 14 residues long. Trimming left V 6 bases short and J 5 bases short, with 14 bases between. The germline V gene has CDR1 MDHEN and CDR2 SYDVKM. CDR3 DNA: TGTGCCAGCAGCATAGCCGGGACCCACAATGAGCAGTTCTTC. This sequence encodes CASSIAGTHNEQFF.

V and J are TRBV7-9 and TRBJ2-2; tentative D call: TRBD1 (6 bases). The germline V gene has CDR1 SEHNR and CDR2 FQNEAQ (reference sequence). The CDR3 spans 16 residues. Trimming removed 10 bases at V and 0 bases at J, with 18 bases between. Here the CDR3 DNA reads TGTGCCATCACGTCCTTACAGGGCTCGAACACCGGGGAGCTGTTTTTT. Translated, it gives CAITSLQGSNTGELFF.

This clonotype was seen more than once but under ten times. The gene calls are TRBV12-5 and TRBJ2-3; possibly TRBD2 for D (5 bases). The V end lost 4 bases, the J end lost 2 bases, and 16 bases lay between the germline ends. CDR3 size: 16 residues. The germline gives CDR1 LGHNT, CDR2 FRNRAP. The CDR3 loop reads CASGSPLETNTDTQYF. The CDR3 nucleotides read TGTGCTAGTGGTTCCCCACTCGAGACTAACACAGATACGCAGTATTTT.

With respect to this clonotype: The junction departs from the called germline gene at one end, perhaps through a read error. In nucleotides, the CDR3 is TGTGCCGGCAGTGAAGGGGCAGTTTTCTACGAGCAGTACTTC. Translation: CAGSEGAVFYEQYF. This chain connects TRBV2 to TRBJ2-7; TRBD1 is a possible D gene (5 bases). The CDR3 covers 14 residues. The germline gives CDR1 SNHLY, CDR2 FYNNEI.

This clonotype was detected ten times or more. The V and J genes are TRBV5-5 and TRBJ2-3, with D unclear. The length of the CDR3 is 17 residues. Germline CDR1 and CDR2: SGHKS and YYEKEE (reference sequence). V lost 1 base, J lost 4 bases, and 19 bases lay in between. The CDR3 region has the DNA TGTGCCAGCAGCTTGTTTTCGTCCGGAGCCACCGCAGATACGCAGTATTTT. This translates into CASSLFSSGATADTQYF.